Listed below are T cell receptor beta chains from one sample, sequenced in a study of sequential checkpoint blockade in melanoma. Clones were read by immunoSEQ multiplex PCR, and TCRdb kept only the in-frame ones, dropping some. The table records roughly 13,000 clones, roughly a fifth of them present only once. The source material was tumor tissue (inferred from file names), sampled from a patient given nivolumab and ipilimumab in sequence. These receptors were collected from a human donor with melanoma. The CDR3 runs from the conserved cysteine through the conserved F or W. Fields, in order: D gene, clone size, J gene, V gene, CDR3 protein, CDR3 DNA. The D gene is left open where the match is weak. Size is omitted from some rows. Given values are once, few, many or a class for expanded clones.

>TRBD1|many|TRBJ2-7|TRBV7-1
CASTTGGWYEQYF
TGTGCCAGCACCACAGGGGGCTGGTACGAGCAGTACTTC
>TRBD1|NA|TRBJ1-4|TRBV19
CASSTRGLGEKLFF
TGTGCCAGTAGTACCAGGGGGCTGGGGGAAAAACTGTTTTTT
>NA|NA|TRBJ2-6|TRBV28
CASSSPLMDTASGANVLTF
TGTGCCAGCAGTTCCCCCTTAATGGACACTGCCTCTGGGGCCAACGTCCTGACTTTC
>NA|many|TRBJ1-1|TRBV9
CASSGSSGAEAFF
TGTGCCAGCAGCGGATCCTCGGGTGCTGAAGCTTTCTTT
>NA|NA|TRBJ2-7|TRBV28
CASSRPVEPYEQYF
TGTGCCAGCAGTCGCCCCGTCGAACCCTACGAGCAGTACTTC
>NA|NA|TRBJ1-3|TRBV7-6
CASSLELGGGDTIYF
TGTGCCAGCAGCTTGGAGCTTGGAGGGGGTGACACCATATATTTT
>TRBD1|few|TRBJ1-1|TRBV6-8
CASSYSPTGRTEAFF
TGTGCCAGCAGTTACTCCCCGACAGGGAGGACTGAAGCTTTCTTT
>NA|medium-sized|TRBJ1-2|TRBV28
CASSFAGFDYGYTF
TGTGCCAGCAGTTTTGCAGGGTTTGACTATGGCTACACCTTC
>TRBD1|NA|TRBJ1-2|TRBV19
CASSLQGGRYGYTF
TGTGCCAGTAGTTTGCAGGGGGGACGTTATGGCTACACCTTC
>NA|few|TRBJ2-3|TRBV28
CASSLAGARDTQYF
TGTGCCAGCAGTTTAGCAGGAGCCCGGGATACGCAGTATTTT
>TRBD2|NA|TRBJ2-3|TRBV18
CASSPRTSGSADTQYF
TGTGCCAGCTCACCTAGGACTAGCGGGAGCGCAGATACGCAGTATTTT
>TRBD2|once|TRBJ2-3|TRBV29-1
CSVGLAGDTQYF
TGCAGCGTTGGGTTAGCGGGAGATACGCAGTATTTT
>NA|NA|TRBJ2-7|TRBV30
CAWSVYQLGYEQYF
TGTGCCTGGAGTGTCTATCAGTTGGGGTACGAGCAGTACTTC
>TRBD1|few|TRBJ2-1|TRBV10-3
CAISESPGQGAIYNEQFF
TGTGCCATCAGTGAGTCACCCGGACAGGGGGCCATCTACAATGAGCAGTTCTTC
>NA|NA|TRBJ2-2|TRBV19
CAAIGGPPGGELFF
TGTGCGGCCATCGGGGGGCCGCCAGGGGGGGAGCTGTTTTTT
>NA|NA|TRBJ1-2|TRBV6-8
CASSSSIYGGYTF
TGTGCCAGCAGTTCCTCGATCTATGGGGGCTACACCTTC
>NA|medium-sized|TRBJ2-2|TRBV28
CASSFGGSGELFF
TGTGCCAGCAGTTTTGGAGGTTCCGGGGAGCTGTTTTTT
>NA|NA|TRBJ2-7|TRBV1
CASSPGLAFLGEQYF
TGCGCCAGCAGCCCGGGACTAGCGTTTTTGGGAGAGCAGTACTTC
>NA|few|TRBJ2-5|TRBV11-3
CASSLGSREQETQYF
TGTGCCAGCAGCTTAGGGTCCAGGGAGCAAGAGACCCAGTACTTC
>TRBD1|few|TRBJ1-2|TRBV6-8
CASSRQGSAYGYTF
TGTGCCAGCTCTAGACAGGGATCTGCCTATGGCTACACCTTC
>NA|many|TRBJ2-7|TRBV6-8
CASMGLGGEQYF
TGTGCCAGCATGGGATTGGGAGGCGAGCAGTACTTC
>NA|NA|TRBJ1-4|TRBV11-3
CASSSASGRTNEKLFF
TGTGCCAGCAGTTCAGCCTCAGGGCGCACTAATGAAAAACTGTTTTTT
>NA|few|TRBJ2-2|TRBV7-4
CASSSRNTGELFF
TGTGCCAGCAGCTCCAGAAACACCGGGGAGCTGTTTTTT
>TRBD1|many|TRBJ2-3|TRBV11-3
CASRTGQGGTDTQYF
TGTGCCAGCAGGACAGGACAGGGGGGCACAGATACGCAGTATTTT
>TRBD1|NA|TRBJ1-2|TRBV5-1
CASSSQGQGADGYTF
TGCGCCAGCAGCTCCCAGGGACAGGGGGCGGATGGCTACACCTTC
>TRBD2|few|TRBJ2-2|TRBV9
CASSHRGAGGSNTGELFF
TGTGCCAGCAGCCACCGGGGAGCGGGGGGAAGTAACACCGGGGAGCTGTTTTTT
>NA|few|TRBJ2-1|TRBV28
CASSRLIPVVNEQFF
TGTGCCAGCAGTAGGTTAATCCCTGTTGTAAATGAGCAGTTCTTC
>NA|medium-sized|TRBJ1-1|TRBV6-8
CASSSPGRGTEAFF
TGTGCCAGCAGTTCCCCTGGACGGGGTACTGAAGCTTTCTTT
>NA|NA|TRBJ2-7|TRBV6-8
CASSYRTTYEQYF
TGTGCCAGCAGTTACAGGACAACCTACGAGCAGTACTTC
>NA|NA|TRBJ2-7|TRBV9
CASSVAPGYEQYF
TGTGCCAGCAGCGTAGCTCCAGGCTACGAGCAGTACTTC
>NA|few|TRBJ2-3|TRBV11-3
CASSSEPVGGVAQYF
TGTGCCAGCAGCTCAGAACCGGTGGGTGGAGTGGCGCAGTATTTT